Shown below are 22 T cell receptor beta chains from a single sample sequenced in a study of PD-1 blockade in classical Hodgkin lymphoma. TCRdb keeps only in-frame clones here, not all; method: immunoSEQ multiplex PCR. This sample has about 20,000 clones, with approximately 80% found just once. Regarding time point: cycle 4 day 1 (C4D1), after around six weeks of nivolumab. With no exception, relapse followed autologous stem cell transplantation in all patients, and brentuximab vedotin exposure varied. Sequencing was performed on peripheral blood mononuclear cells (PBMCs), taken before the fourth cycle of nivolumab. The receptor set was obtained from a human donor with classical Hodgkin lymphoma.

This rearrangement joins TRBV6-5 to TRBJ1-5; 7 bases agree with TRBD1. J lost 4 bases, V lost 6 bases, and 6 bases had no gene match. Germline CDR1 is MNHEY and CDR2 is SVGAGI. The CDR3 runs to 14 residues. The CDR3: CASSQDRTNQPQHF. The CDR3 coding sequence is TGTGCCAGCAGCCAGGACAGGACAAATCAGCCCCAGCATTTT.

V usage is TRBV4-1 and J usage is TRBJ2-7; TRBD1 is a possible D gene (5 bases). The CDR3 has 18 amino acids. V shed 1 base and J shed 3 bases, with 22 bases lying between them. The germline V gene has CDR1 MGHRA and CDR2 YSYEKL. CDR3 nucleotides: TGCGCCAGCAGCCAAGTCGCAGGGCTGCGACAGCGATTCTACGAGCAGTACTTC. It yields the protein CASSQVAGLRQRFYEQYF.

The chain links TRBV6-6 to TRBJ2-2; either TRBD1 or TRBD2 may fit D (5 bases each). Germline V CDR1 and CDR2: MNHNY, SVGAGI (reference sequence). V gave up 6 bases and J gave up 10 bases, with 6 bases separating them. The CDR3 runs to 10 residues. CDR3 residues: CASRGEELFF. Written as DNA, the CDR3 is TGTGCCAGCAGGGGGGAGGAGCTGTTTTTT.

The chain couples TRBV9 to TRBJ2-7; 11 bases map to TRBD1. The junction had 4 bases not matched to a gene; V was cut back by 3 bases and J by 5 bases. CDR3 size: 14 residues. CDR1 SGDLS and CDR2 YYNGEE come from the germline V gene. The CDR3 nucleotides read TGTGCCAGCAGCGCTCGGACAGGGGGCAACGAGCAGTACTTC. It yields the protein CASSARTGGNEQYF.

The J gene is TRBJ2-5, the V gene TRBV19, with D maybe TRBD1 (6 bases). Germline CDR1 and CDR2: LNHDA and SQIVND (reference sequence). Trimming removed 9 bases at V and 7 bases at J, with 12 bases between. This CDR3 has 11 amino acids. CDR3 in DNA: TGTGCCAGCCGAGAACAGGGGACCCAGTACTTC. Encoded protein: CASREQGTQYF.

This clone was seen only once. The CDR3 loop is CASSVTSGRGTGELFF. CDR3 sequence (DNA): TGTGCCAGCAGTGTGACTAGCGGGAGAGGTACCGGGGAGCTGTTTTTT. The J gene is TRBJ2-2, the V gene TRBV27, with TRBD2 matching 12 bases. The CDR3 spans 16 residues. From germline, CDR1 is MNHEY and CDR2 SMNVEV (reference sequence). Trimming removed 5 bases from V and 5 bases from J; junction bases left unmatched: 6.

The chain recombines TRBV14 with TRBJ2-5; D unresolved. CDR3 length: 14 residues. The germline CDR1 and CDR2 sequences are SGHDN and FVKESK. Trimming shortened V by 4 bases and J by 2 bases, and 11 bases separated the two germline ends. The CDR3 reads CASSPRRLQETQYF. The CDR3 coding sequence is TGTGCCAGCAGCCCGCGTAGGCTTCAAGAGACCCAGTACTTC.

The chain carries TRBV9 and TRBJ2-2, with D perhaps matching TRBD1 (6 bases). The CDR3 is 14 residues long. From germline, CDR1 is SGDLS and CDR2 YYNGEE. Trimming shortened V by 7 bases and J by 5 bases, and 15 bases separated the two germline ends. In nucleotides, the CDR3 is TGTGCCAGCTCCAGGGGCAGTTCGACCGGGGAGCTGTTTTTT. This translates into CASSRGSSTGELFF. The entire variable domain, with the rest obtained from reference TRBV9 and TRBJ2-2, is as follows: DSGVTQTPKHLITATGQRVTLRCSPRSGDLSVYWYQQSLDQGLQFLIQYYNGEERAKGNILERFSAQQFPDLHSELNLSSLELGDSALYFCASSRGSSTGELFFGEGSRLTVL.

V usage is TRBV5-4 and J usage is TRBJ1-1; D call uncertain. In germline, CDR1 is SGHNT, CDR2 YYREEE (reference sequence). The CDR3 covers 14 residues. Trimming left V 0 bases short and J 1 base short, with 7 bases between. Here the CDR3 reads CASSLATKNTEAFF. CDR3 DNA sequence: TGTGCCAGCAGCTTGGCCACCAAGAACACTGAAGCTTTCTTT.

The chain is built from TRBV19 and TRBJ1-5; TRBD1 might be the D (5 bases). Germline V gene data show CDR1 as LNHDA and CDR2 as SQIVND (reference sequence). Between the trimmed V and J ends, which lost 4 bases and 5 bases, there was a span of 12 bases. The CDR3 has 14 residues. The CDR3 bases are TGTGCCAGTAGTAGGGCAGCGGGGGATCAGCCCCAGCATTTT. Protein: CASSRAAGDQPQHF.

CDR3 nucleotide sequence: TGTGCCTGGAGGAAAGCGGGCCTCCCCTACAATGAGCAGTTCTTC. It specifies CAWRKAGLPYNEQFF. The rearrangement links TRBV30 to TRBJ2-1; D may be TRBD2 (6 bases). Germline V gene sequence: CDR1 GTSNPN, CDR2 SVGIG (reference sequence). CDR3 length: 15 residues. V was shortened by 3 bases and J by 2 bases, with 14 bases between the two germline ends.

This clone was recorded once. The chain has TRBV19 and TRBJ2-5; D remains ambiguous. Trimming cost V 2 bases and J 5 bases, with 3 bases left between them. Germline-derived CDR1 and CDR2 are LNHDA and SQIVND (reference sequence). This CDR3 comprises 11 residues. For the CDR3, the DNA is TGTGCCAGTAGTATACGGGAGACCCAGTACTTC. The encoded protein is CASSIRETQYF.

Here the CDR3 reads CASSYRQGRMNTEAFF. The CDR3 region has the DNA TGTGCCAGCAGTTACCGACAGGGCCGGATGAACACTGAAGCTTTCTTT. The J gene is TRBJ1-1, the V gene TRBV6-5; 7 bases are a match to TRBD1. Trimming at V came to 2 bases and at J to 0 bases, leaving 6 bases not matched to a gene. In germline, CDR1 is MNHEY, CDR2 SVGAGI. The CDR3 is 16 amino acids.

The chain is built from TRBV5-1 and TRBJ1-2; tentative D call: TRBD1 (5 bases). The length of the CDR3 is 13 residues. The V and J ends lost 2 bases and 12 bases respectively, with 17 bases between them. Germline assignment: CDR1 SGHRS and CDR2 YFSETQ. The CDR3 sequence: CASSFGQMGENTF. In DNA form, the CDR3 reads TGCGCCAGCAGCTTCGGACAAATGGGGGAGAACACCTTC.

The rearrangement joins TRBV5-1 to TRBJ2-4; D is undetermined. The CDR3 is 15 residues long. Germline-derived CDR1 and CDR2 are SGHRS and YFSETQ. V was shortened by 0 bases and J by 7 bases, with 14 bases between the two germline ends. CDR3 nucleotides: TGCGCCAGCAGCTTGGCCCCGAATGGAGTGAACATTCAGTACTTC. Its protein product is CASSLAPNGVNIQYF.

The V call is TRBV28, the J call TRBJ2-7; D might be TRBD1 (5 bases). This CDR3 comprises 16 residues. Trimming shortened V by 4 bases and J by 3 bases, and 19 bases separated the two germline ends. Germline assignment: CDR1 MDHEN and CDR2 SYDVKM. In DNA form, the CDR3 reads TGTGCCAGCAGTTCCCCGTCTGGGGCGTTGATCTACGAGCAGTACTTC. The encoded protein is CASSSPSGALIYEQYF.

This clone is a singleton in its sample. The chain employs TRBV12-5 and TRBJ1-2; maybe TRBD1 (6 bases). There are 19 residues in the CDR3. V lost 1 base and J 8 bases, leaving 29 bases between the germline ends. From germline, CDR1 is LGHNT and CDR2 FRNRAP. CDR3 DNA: TGTGCTAGTGGTTTGGATCCAGACTCGAAACAGGGTAAGAGCTTCGGCTACACCTTC. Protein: CASGLDPDSKQGKSFGYTF.

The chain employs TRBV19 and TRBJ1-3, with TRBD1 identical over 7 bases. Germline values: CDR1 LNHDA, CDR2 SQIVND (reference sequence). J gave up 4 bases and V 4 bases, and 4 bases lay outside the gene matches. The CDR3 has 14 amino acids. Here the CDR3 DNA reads TGTGCCAGTAGTACGACAGGGCCCGGAAACACCATATATTTT. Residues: CASSTTGPGNTIYF.

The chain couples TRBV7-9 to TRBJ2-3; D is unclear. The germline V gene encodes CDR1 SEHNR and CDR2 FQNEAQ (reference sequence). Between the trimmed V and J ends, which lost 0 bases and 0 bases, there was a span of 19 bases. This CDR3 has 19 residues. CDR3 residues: CASSLAAPEQFYSTDTQYF. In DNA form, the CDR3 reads TGTGCCAGCAGCTTAGCGGCTCCCGAACAGTTTTATAGCACAGATACGCAGTATTTT.

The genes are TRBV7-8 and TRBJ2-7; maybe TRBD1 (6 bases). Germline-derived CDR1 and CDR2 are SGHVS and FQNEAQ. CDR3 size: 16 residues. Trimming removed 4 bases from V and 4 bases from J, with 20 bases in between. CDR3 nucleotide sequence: TGTGCCAGCAGCTCATACAGGGATCTAGGATCTTACGAGCAGTACTTC. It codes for CASSSYRDLGSYEQYF.

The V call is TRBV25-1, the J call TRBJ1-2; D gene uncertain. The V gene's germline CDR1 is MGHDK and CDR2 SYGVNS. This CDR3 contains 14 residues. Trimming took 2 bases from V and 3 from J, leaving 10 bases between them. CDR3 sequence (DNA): TGTGCCAGCAGTGAAAGGGCCGGAGACTATGGCTACACCTTC. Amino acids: CASSERAGDYGYTF.

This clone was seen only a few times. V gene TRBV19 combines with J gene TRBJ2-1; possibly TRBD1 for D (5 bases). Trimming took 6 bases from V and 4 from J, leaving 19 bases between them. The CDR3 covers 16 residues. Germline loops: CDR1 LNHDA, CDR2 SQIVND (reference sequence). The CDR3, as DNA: TGTGCCAGTAGCACCATAACCTACGACAGTTACAATGAGCAGTTCTTC. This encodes CASSTITYDSYNEQFF.